This T cell receptor beta chain was identified in a study of T cell clones after liver transplantation. About the research overall: TCRbeta sequencing after a pre-transplant mixed lymphocyte reaction identified graft-donor-reactive clones, later tracked in post-transplant blood. Three of the eight recipients were HCV-positive; the rest had non-autoimmune, non-viral transplant indications.

Measured with immunoSEQ multiplex PCR; TCRdb has only the in-frame clones, and not every one. The sample consists of 40,000 to 55,000 clones, 65% to 80% of them appearing once. This clone was seen only a few times. The antigen remains undetermined. Thawed unstimulated PBMCs were FACS-sorted by CD3, CD4 and CD8 into two populations. CDR1 is MNHNS, CDR2 SASEGT, per germline. The ends were cut back, 2 bases at V and 7 bases at J, with 12 bases in the middle. The CDR3 has 15 residues. The study's findings and limits: A significant post-transplant drop in circulating graft-donor-reactive CD4 TCRbeta sequences occurred in most of the 8 subjects.

The clonotype was recovered from a human patient who received a liver transplant. Some of these T cells may belong to the graft donor. The chain is built from TRBV6-1 and TRBJ1-6; D gene uncertain. This specimen consisted of CD4+ T cells from blood, obtained approximately 54 months after liver transplant. The CDR3 loop is CASSETLGSNSPLHF. The DNA of the CDR3 is TGTGCCAGCAGTGAAACGTTGGGTAGCAATTCACCCCTCCACTTT.